This TCR beta chain emerged from a study of radiotherapy plus CTLA-4 blockade in lung cancer. The study's findings and limits: Expansion of tumor-derived TCR clones was observed in blood after radiotherapy plus ipilimumab. According to reports, early shifts in blood T cell clones, alongside interferon-beta, forecast response most accurately.

This clone was picked up one time. The antigen remains undetermined. Repertoires were generated with immunoSEQ multiplex PCR, while TCRdb's copy carries only in-frame clones and drops some. The sample shows under 50,000 clones, roughly 73% of them seen only once. Those patients who had chemo-refractory metastatic non-small-cell lung cancer were given focal radiation along with CTLA-4 blockade through ipilimumab. The CDR3 totals 16 residues. The germline V gene encodes CDR1 LGHNA and CDR2 YNFKEQ. Trimming pared 0 bases from V and 1 base from J, leaving 11 bases between. The chain carries TRBV4-2 and TRBJ2-3, with a possible D match to TRBD2 (5 bases). This receptor was taken from a human donor with non-small cell lung cancer that progressed on radiotherapy plus ipilimumab. Sequencing was performed on peripheral blood, taken from a patient treated with radiotherapy plus ipilimumab. The CDR3 sequence: CASSQDLAVRTDTQYF. CDR3 DNA sequence: TGTGCCAGCAGCCAAGATCTAGCCGTCCGCACAGATACGCAGTATTTT.